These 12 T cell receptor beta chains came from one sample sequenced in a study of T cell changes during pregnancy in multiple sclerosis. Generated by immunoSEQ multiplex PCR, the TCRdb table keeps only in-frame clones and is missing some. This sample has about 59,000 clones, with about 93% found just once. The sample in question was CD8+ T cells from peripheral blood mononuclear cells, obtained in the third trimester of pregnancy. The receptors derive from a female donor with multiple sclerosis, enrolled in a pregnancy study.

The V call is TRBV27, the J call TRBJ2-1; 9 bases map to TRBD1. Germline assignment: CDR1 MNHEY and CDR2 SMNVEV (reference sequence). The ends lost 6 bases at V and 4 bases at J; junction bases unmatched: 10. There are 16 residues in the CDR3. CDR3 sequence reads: CASRSKQGASYNEQFF. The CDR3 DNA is TGTGCCAGCAGATCCAAACAGGGGGCGTCTTACAATGAGCAGTTCTTC.

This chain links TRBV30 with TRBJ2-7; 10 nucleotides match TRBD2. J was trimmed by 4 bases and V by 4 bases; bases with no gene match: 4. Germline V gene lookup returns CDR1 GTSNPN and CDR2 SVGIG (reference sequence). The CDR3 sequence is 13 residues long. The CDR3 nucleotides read TGTGCCTGGACGGCTAGCGGGGGATACGAGCAGTACTTC. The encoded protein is CAWTASGGYEQYF.

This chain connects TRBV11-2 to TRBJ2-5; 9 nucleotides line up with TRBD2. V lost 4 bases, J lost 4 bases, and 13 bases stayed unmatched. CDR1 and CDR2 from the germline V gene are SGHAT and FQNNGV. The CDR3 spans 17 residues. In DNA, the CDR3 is TGTGCCAGCAGCTGGGGATGGGGACTAGCCGACGGAGAGACCCAGTACTTC. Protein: CASSWGWGLADGETQYF.

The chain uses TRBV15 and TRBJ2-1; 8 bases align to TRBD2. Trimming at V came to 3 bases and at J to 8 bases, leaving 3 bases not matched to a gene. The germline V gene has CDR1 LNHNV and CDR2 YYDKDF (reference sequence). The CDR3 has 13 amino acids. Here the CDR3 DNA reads TGTGCCACCAGCAGCCCCGGGGGGGATGAGCAGTTCTTC. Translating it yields CATSSPGGDEQFF.

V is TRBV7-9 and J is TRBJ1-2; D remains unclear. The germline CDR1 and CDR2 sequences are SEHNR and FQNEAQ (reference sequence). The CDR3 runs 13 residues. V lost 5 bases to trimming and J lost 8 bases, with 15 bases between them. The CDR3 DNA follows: TGTGCCAGCAGCCCCAGCGCCCGAGAGGGCTACACCTTC. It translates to CASSPSAREGYTF.

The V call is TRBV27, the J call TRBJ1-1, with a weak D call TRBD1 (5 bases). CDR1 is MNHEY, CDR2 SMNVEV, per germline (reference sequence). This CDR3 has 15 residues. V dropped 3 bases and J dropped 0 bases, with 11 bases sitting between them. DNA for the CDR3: TGTGCCAGCAGTTTGTACAGGTCCATGAACACTGAAGCTTTCTTT. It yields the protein CASSLYRSMNTEAFF.

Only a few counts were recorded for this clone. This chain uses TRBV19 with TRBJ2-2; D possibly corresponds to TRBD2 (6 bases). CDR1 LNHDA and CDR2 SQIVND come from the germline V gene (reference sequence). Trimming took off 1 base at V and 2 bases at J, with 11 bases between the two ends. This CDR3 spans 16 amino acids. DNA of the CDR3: TGTGCCAGTAGTATAGGCCTAGCGTTAAACACCGGGGAGCTGTTTTTT. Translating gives CASSIGLALNTGELFF.

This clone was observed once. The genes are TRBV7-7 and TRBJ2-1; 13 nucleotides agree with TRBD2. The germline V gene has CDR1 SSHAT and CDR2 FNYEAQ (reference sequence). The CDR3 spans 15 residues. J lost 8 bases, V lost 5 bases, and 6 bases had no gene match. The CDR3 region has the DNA TGTGCCAGCAGCACGGGGACTAGCGGGATAGATGAGCAGTTCTTC. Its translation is CASSTGTSGIDEQFF.

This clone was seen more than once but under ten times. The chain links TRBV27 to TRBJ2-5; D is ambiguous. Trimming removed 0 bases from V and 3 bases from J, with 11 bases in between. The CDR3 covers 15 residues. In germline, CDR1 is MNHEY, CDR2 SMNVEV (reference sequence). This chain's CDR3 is CASSLSFPREETQYF. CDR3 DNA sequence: TGTGCCAGCAGTTTATCGTTTCCTCGAGAAGAGACCCAGTACTTC.

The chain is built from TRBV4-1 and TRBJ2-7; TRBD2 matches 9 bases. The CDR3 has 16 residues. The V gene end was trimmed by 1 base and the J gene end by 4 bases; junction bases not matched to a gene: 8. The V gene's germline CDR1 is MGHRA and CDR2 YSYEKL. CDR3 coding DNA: TGCGCCAGCAGCCAAGTCGGCGGGAGGGCCTATTACGAGCAGTACTTC. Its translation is CASSQVGGRAYYEQYF.

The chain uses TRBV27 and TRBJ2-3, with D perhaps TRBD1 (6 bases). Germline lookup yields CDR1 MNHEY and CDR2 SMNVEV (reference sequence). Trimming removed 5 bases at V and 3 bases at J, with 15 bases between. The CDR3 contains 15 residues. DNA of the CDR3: TGTGCCAGCAGTCCATTACAGGGCCGAACAGATACGCAGTATTTT. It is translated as CASSPLQGRTDTQYF.

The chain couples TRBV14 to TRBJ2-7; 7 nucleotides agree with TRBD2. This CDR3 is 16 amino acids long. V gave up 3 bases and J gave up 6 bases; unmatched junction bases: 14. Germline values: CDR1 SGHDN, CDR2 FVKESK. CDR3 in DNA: TGTGCCAGCAGCCATAAAGCTAGCGGAGAGAGGGGCGAGCAGTACTTC. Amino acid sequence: CASSHKASGERGEQYF.